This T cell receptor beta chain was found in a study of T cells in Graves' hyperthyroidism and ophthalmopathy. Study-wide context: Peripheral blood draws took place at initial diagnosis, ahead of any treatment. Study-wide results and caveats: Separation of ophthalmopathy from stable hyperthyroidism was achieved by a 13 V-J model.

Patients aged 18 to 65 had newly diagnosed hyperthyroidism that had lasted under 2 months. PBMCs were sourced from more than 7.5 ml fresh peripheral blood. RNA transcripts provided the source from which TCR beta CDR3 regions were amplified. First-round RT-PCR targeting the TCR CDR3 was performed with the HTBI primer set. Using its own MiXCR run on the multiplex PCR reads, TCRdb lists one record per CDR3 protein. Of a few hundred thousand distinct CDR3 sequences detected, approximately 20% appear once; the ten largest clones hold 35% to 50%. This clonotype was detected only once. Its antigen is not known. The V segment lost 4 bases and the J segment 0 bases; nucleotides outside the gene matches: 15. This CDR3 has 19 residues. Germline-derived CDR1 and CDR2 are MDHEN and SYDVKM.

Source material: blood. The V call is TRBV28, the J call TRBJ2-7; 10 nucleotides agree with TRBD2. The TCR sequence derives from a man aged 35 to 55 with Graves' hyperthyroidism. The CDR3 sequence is CASSSLPVSGGASSYEQYF. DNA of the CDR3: TGTGCCAGCAGTTCCCTTCCTGTGAGCGGGGGGGCGAGCTCCTACGAGCAGTACTTC. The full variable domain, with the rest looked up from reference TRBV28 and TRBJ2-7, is DVKVTQSSRYLVKRTGEKVFLECVQDMDHENMFWYRQDPGLGLRLIYFSYDVKMKEKGDIPEGYSVSREKKERFSLILESASTNQTSMYLCASSSLPVSGGASSYEQYFGPGTRLTVT.